The source of this T cell receptor beta chain is a study of T cells after yellow fever vaccination. Study in general: Each low-cell-number fraction was prepared by means of SMART-Seq v4 Ultra Low Input. Whole-study results and caveats: In post-booster samples, most primary-vaccination clones reappeared (about 97% CD4, approximately 91% CD8). High-abundance clonotypes from the bulk population could contaminate FACS-sorted repertoires.

In making TCR cDNA, 5'RACE template switching added a universal primer site and UMIs to it. TCRdb itself ran the 5' RACE reads through MiXCR, one entry per CDR3 protein. Of about 160,000 distinct CDR3 sequences in the sample, 9.3% were seen once. Comments on this clonotype: Its cognate antigen is unknown.

The length of the CDR3 is 15 residues. CDR1 and CDR2 from the germline V gene are SGHNT and YYREEE (reference sequence). V lost 4 bases to trimming and J lost 1 base, with 13 bases between them. Specimen: CD8+ T cells sorted from PBMCs, collected 45 days after the yellow fever booster vaccination. The rearrangement joins TRBV5-4 to TRBJ2-3; perhaps TRBD1 as D (6 bases). This clonotype was sampled from a man aged 18 to 30 who received the YFV17D yellow fever vaccine. The DNA for the CDR3 is TGTGCCAGCAGCGAACAGGGTGCTGGCACAGATACGCAGTATTTT. Translating it yields CASSEQGAGTDTQYF.